This paragraph covers one TCR beta chain sequence. The source of the sample is a study of blood T cell repertoires in COVID-19. Trimming shortened V by 4 bases and J by 8 bases, and 14 bases separated the two germline ends. Germline assignment: CDR1 SGHVS and CDR2 FQNEAQ. The CDR3 contains 13 residues. The assay was immunoSEQ multiplex PCR, and TCRdb's table has in-frame clones only and misses some. The profile shows 200,000 to 250,000 clones, around 80% of them singletons. Sequenced material: peripheral blood. This clonotype was obtained from a woman over 75 with acute or convalescent COVID-19. The chain employs TRBV7-8 and TRBJ1-1, with D uncertain. The CDR3 DNA is TGTGCCAGCAGCTCGGACGGGAGAGTCGAAGCTTTCTTT. Encoded protein: CASSSDGRVEAFF.